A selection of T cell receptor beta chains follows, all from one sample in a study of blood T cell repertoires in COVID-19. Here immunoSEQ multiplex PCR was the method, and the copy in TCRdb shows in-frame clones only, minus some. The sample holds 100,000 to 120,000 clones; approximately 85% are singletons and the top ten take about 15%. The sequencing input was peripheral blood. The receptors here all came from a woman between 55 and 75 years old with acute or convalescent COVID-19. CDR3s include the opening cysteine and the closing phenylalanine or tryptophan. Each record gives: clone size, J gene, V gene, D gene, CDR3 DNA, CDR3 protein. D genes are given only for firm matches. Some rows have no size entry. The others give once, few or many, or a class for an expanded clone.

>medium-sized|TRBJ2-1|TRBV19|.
TGTGCCAGTAGTATAGACAAGAGCTCCTACAATGAGCAGTTCTTC
CASSIDKSSYNEQFF
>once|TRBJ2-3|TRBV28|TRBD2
TGTGCCAGCAGTTTTCCCGAGCGGGGGGTCATAAGCACAGATACGCAGTATTTT
CASSFPERGVISTDTQYF
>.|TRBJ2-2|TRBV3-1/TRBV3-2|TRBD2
TGTGCCAGCAGATTAGCGGGGGCCTTTAGCCCCGGGGAGCTGTTTTTT
CASRLAGAFSPGELFF
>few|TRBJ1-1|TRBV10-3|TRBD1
TGTGCCATCAAACCGACAGGGGTTTTCACTGAAGCTTTCTTT
CAIKPTGVFTEAFF
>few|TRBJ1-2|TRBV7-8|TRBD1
TGTGCCAGCAGCGATACTAGGACAGGGAGGGATGGCTACACCTTC
CASSDTRTGRDGYTF
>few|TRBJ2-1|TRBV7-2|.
TGTGCCAGCAGCTTATCCAGGGAAACCAGTGAGCAGTTCTTC
CASSLSRETSEQFF
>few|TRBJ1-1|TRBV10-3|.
TGTGCCATCAGTGAGTCTGGTGGGCAGACTGAAGCTTTCTTT
CAISESGGQTEAFF
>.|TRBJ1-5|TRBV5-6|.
TGTGCCAGCAGCTTGTACAGATATAGCAATCAGCCCCAGCATTTT
CASSLYRYSNQPQHF
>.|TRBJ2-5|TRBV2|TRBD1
TGTGCCAGCAGTTTTTCCTCCACCGGGACAGGCCGGGAGACCCAGTACTTC
CASSFSSTGTGRETQYF
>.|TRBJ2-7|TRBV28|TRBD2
TGTGCCAGCAGCTTGACTAGCGGGGGGGTCTACGAGCAGTACTTC
CASSLTSGGVYEQYF
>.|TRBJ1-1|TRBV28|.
TGTGCCAGCAGTCCCCACAGGACAGCCAACACTGAAGCTTTCTTT
CASSPHRTANTEAFF
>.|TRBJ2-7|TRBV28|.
TGTGCCAGCAGTTTACCCGGACAGAACTACGAGCAGTACTTC
CASSLPGQNYEQYF
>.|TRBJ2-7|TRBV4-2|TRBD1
TGTGCCAGCAGCCACCCCGGGACAGGGGCCTACGAGCAGTACTTC
CASSHPGTGAYEQYF
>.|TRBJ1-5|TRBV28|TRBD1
TGTGCCAGCAGTTCTTTCTACCCCCGGACAGGGTTGAATCAGCCCCAGCATTTT
CASSSFYPRTGLNQPQHF
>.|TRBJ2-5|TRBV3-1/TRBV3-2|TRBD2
TGTGCCAGCAGTCGAACCATGACTAGCGGGGGAAGAGAGACCCAGTACTTC
CASSRTMTSGGRETQYF
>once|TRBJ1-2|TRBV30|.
TGTGCCTGGAAGGAGATGGTCTATGGCTACACCTTC
CAWKEMVYGYTF
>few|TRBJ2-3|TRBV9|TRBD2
TGTGCCAGCAGCGCCGGTAGCGGGGGGGTTTTGGCGGCAGATACGCAGTATTTT
CASSAGSGGVLAADTQYF
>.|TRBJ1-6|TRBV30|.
TGTGCCTGGGCTCGGGGTGCGAATTCACCCCTCCACTTT
CAWARGANSPLHF
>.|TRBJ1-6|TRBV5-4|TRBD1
TGTGCCAGCAGTCTTCTTGGGACAGGGGGTGGATCACCCCTCCACTTT
CASSLLGTGGGSPLHF
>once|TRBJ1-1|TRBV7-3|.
TGTGCCAGCAGCGGCTCTGGGAGGACTGAAGCTTTCTTT
CASSGSGRTEAFF
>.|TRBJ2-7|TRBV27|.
TGTGCCAGCGGGATCAGGGTTCACGAGCAGTACTTC
CASGIRVHEQYF
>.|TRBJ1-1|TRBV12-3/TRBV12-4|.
TGTGCCAGTCGTTCGTCGGGGATCACTGAAGCTTTCTTT
CASRSSGITEAFF
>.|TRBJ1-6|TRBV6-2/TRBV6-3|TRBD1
TGTGCCAGCAGTTACTCTGCCGGGCAAGGACAGGCCGAACCGTCGAATTCACCCCTCCACTTT
CASSYSAGQGQAEPSNSPLHF
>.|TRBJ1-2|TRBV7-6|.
TGTGCCAGCAGCTTAGGATCCACCAGGGGCTATGGCTACACCTTC
CASSLGSTRGYGYTF
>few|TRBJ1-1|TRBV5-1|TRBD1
TGCGCCAGCAGCTTGTTCAGGGGGGAGACTGAAGCTTTCTTT
CASSLFRGETEAFF
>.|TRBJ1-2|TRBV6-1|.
TGTGCCAGCAGTGAGGCGGGACGGGATGATGGCTACACCTTC
CASSEAGRDDGYTF
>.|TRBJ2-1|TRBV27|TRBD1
TGTGCCAGCAGTTACAGGGGGCGCGGTAATGAGCAGTTCTTC
CASSYRGRGNEQFF
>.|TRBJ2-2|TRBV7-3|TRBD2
TGTGCCAGCGCTACTAGCGGGGGTCACACCGGGGAGCTGTTTTTT
CASATSGGHTGELFF
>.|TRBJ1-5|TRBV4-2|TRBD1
TGTGCCAGCAGCCAAGATCCTCGGGACAGGGTCCGAAGGGAGCCCCAGCATTTT
CASSQDPRDRVRREPQHF
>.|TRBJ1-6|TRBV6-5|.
TGTGCCAGCAGCCTTAATTCACCCCTCCACTTT
CASSLNSPLHF
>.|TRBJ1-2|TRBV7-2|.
TGTGCCAGCAGCCCCCGGGACCCCGGGAGACGTGGCTACACCTTC
CASSPRDPGRRGYTF
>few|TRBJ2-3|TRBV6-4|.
TGTGCCAGCAGTGACCCCTACAGGGCACCCACAGATACGCAGTATTTT
CASSDPYRAPTDTQYF
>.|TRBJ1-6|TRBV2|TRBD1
TGTGCCAGCAGACAGGGGAGTTTGGAACATTCACCCCTCCACTTT
CASRQGSLEHSPLHF
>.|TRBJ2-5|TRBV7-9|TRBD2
TGTGCCAGCAGCCCCCGAGGGGCTAGCGGCCAAGAGACCCAGTACTTC
CASSPRGASGQETQYF
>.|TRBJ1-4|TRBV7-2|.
TGTGCCAGCAGTCTAGGTCTGGGAGAGGGTAATGAAAAACTGTTTTTT
CASSLGLGEGNEKLFF
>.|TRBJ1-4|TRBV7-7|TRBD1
TGTGCTAGCAGCCTCGGGACAGCAACTAATGAAAAACTGTTTTTT
CASSLGTATNEKLFF
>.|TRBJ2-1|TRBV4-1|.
TGCGCCAGCAGCCATTCCCAGGGGCGGAATGAGCAGTTCTTC
CASSHSQGRNEQFF
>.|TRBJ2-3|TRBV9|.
TGTGCCAGCAGCGTAGGTGGCGGGGGCCCCACAGATACGCAGTATTTT
CASSVGGGGPTDTQYF
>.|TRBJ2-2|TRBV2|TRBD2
TGTGCCAGCAGTGGGACTAGCGGGGTCAGGGGCGGGGAGCTGTTTTTT
CASSGTSGVRGGELFF
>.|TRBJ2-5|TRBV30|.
TGTGCCTGGATCGGGGGAATTCAAGAGACCCAGTACTTC
CAWIGGIQETQYF
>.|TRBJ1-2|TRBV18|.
TGTGCCAGCTCACCAGCAGCTAACTATGGCTACACCTTC
CASSPAANYGYTF
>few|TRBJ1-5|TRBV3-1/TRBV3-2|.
TGTGCCAGCAGCCAAGACTCATCGGTTCAGCCCCAGCATTTT
CASSQDSSVQPQHF
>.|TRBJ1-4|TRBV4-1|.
TGCGCCAGCAGCAAGGGGGTAACTAATGAAAAACTGTTTTTT
CASSKGVTNEKLFF
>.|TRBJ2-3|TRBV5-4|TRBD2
TGTGCCAGCAGCGGACTAGTTGCAGATACGCAGTATTTT
CASSGLVADTQYF
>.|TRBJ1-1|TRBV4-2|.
TGTGCCAGCAGCCAAGATCTCAGGGGCGGGCGCACTGAAGCTTTCTTT
CASSQDLRGGRTEAFF
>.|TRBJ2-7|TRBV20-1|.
TGCAGTGCTAGTTCCGTGCATCGGGGTAGCCACGAGCAGTACTTC
CSASSVHRGSHEQYF
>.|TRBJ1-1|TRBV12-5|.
TGTGCTAGTGGAAGCCCCGCTTTCTTT
CASGSPAFF
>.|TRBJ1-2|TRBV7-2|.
TGTGCCAGCAGCCAGACAGTCTATGGCTACACCTTC
CASSQTVYGYTF
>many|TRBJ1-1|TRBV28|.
TGTGCCAGCAGTTTGGGCAGTACCTACACTGAAGCTTTCTTT
CASSLGSTYTEAFF
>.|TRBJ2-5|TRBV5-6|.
TGTGCCAGCAGCTTGTTGTTTGGAGGGGAGCCCGGGACCCAGTACTTC
CASSLLFGGEPGTQYF
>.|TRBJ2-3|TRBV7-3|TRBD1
TGTGCCAGCAGCTCAGGACAGGGGTCGCCTGACACAGATACGCAGTATTTT
CASSSGQGSPDTDTQYF
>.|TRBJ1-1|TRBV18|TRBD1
TGTGCCAGCTCACAAACAGGGGCTACTGAAGCTTTCTTT
CASSQTGATEAFF
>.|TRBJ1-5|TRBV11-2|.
TGTGCCAGCAGCTTAAATTTCGATCAGCCCCAGCATTTT
CASSLNFDQPQHF
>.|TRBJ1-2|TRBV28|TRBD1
TGTGCCAGCAGGGTTAGGAGACAGGGGAACTATGGCTACACCTTC
CASRVRRQGNYGYTF
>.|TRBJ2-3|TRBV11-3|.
TGTGCCAGCAGCTCCCGGGGGGATACGCAGTATTTT
CASSSRGDTQYF
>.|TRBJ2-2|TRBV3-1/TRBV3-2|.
TGTGCCAGCAGTCCCCGGGGGGCGGACGGGGAGCTGTTTTTT
CASSPRGADGELFF
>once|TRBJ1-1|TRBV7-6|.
TGTGCCAGCAGCTTAGCGGTTGGGAGGGGGAACACTGAAGCTTTCTTT
CASSLAVGRGNTEAFF
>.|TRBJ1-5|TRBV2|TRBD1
TGTGCCAGCAGTCGAGCTCCACAGGGGACAGAGCCCCAGCATTTT
CASSRAPQGTEPQHF